This TCR beta chain was sequenced in a study of T cells in Graves' hyperthyroidism and ophthalmopathy. Study findings and constraints: Peripheral blood also featured most of the thyroid clonotypes expanded above 0.001. Before onset, by a median of about seven months, the model predicted ophthalmopathy.

In germline, CDR1 is MNHEY, CDR2 SMNVEV (reference sequence). The CDR3 length is 12 residues. V lost 9 bases, J lost 1 base, and 10 bases lay in between. The blood specimen was taken at initial hyperthyroidism diagnosis, before any ophthalmopathy symptoms. More than 9.5 ml fresh peripheral blood yielded the PBMCs. There are many counts of this clonotype. Its antigen is not identified. What was amplified from RNA transcripts were TCR beta CDR3 regions. First-round RT-PCR targeting the TCR CDR3 was performed with the HTBI primer set. TCRdb passed the multiplex PCR reads through MiXCR, listing each CDR3 protein once. The sample shows around 350,000 distinct CDR3 sequences, 15% to 20% of them seen only once.

This clonotype originated in a woman between 25 and 40 years old with Graves' hyperthyroidism that later progressed to Graves' ophthalmopathy. This chain connects TRBV27 to TRBJ2-7, with D perhaps matching TRBD1 (5 bases). Material for sequencing was blood. CDR3 DNA sequence: TGTGCCAGTTGGAAGGGGTCCTACGAGCAGTACTTC. Translation gives CASWKGSYEQYF.